The 19 T cell receptor beta chains below come from one sample, sequenced in a study of T cell responses to AZD1222 COVID-19 vaccine. Sequenced by immunoSEQ multiplex PCR; TCRdb stores in-frame clones only, minus some. The sample lists 200,000 or so clones, approximately 87% occurring once. Sequencing used peripheral blood, obtained on day 0 of MenACWY control vaccination. These receptors originate from an adult in good health.

The genes are TRBV7-9 and TRBJ1-4; 9 bases match TRBD1. The germline V gene has CDR1 SEHNR and CDR2 FQNEAQ (reference sequence). V gave up 5 bases and J gave up 5 bases; unmatched junction bases: 12. This CDR3 region has 17 residues. The DNA for the CDR3 is TGTGCCAGCAGCACCTCCCGGGACAGGGATAGAAATGAAAAACTGTTTTTT. It translates to CASSTSRDRDRNEKLFF.

The chain has TRBV3-1 (or the pseudogene TRBV3-2) and TRBJ2-7, with D possibly being TRBD2 (6 bases). The V and J ends lost 2 bases and 1 base respectively, with 18 bases between them. CDR3 length equals 17 residues. Germline CDR1 and CDR2: LGHDT and YNNKEL (reference sequence). CDR3 in amino acids: CASSQSVRGGRSYEQYF. DNA for the CDR3: TGTGCCAGCAGCCAATCGGTACGGGGAGGTCGGTCCTACGAGCAGTACTTC.

The J gene is TRBJ2-5, the V gene TRBV2; 10 bases agree with TRBD1. Trimming took 6 bases from V and 4 from J; bases not matched to a gene: 8. There are 15 residues in the CDR3. CDR1 is SNHLY, CDR2 FYNNEI, per germline. CDR3 bases: TGTGCCAGCAGGCGTCGACAGGGGGCAAGAGAGACCCAGTACTTC. Translating gives CASRRRQGARETQYF.

V and J are TRBV28 and TRBJ2-7; D remains unclear. Germline lookup yields CDR1 MDHEN and CDR2 SYDVKM. The CDR3 spans 14 residues. Trimming took off 7 bases at V and 3 bases at J, with 16 bases between the two ends. CDR3 sequence: CASTLRVPGYEQYF. The CDR3 bases are TGTGCCAGCACGCTCCGGGTCCCGGGCTACGAGCAGTACTTC.

The genes are TRBV20-1 and TRBJ1-1; D unclear. The CDR3 is 11 residues long. V was trimmed by 3 bases and J by 8 bases, leaving 10 bases between them. CDR1 DFQATT and CDR2 SNEGSKA come from the germline V gene (reference sequence). The CDR3 protein is CSASRAPEAFF. Written as DNA, the CDR3 is TGCAGTGCTAGTAGAGCACCAGAAGCTTTCTTT.

The chain employs TRBV30 and TRBJ1-1; 7 nucleotides align to TRBD1. The CDR3 totals 16 residues. The V gene's germline CDR1 is GTSNPN and CDR2 SVGIG (reference sequence). Trimming at V came to 1 base and at J to 0 bases, leaving 8 bases not matched to a gene. The DNA of the CDR3 is TGTGCCTGGAGTGGAACAGGGGCGGCTATGAACACTGAAGCTTTCTTT. Its protein product is CAWSGTGAAMNTEAFF.

The chain employs TRBV10-3 and TRBJ2-3; tentative D call: TRBD1 (7 bases). Germline CDR1 and CDR2: ENHRY and SYGVKD. V was pared by 11 bases and J by 8 bases, with 20 bases between. CDR3 length: 13 residues. The DNA of the CDR3 is TGTGCCGGGGGGCGCGAACAGGGGAGTACGCAGTATTTT. The encoded protein is CAGGREQGSTQYF.

V and J are TRBV7-8 and TRBJ2-7; D ambiguous. The germline V gene has CDR1 SGHVS and CDR2 FQNEAQ. V dropped 0 bases and J dropped 1 base, with 10 bases sitting between them. CDR3 length equals 15 residues. The CDR3 DNA reads TGTGCCAGCAGCTTAGCGCGTGGGGTTTCCTACGAGCAGTACTTC. It translates to CASSLARGVSYEQYF.

The V and J genes are TRBV10-3 and TRBJ2-1; 7 nucleotides match TRBD1. Germline V CDR1 and CDR2: ENHRY, SYGVKD. CDR3 size: 12 residues. The J segment lost 8 bases and the V segment lost 10 bases, leaving 8 bases of the junction unmatched. The CDR3: CATQRTGDEQFF. The CDR3 DNA is TGTGCCACCCAGCGAACAGGGGATGAGCAGTTCTTC.

The chain carries TRBV7-9 and TRBJ2-7, with 10 bases that match TRBD2. V dropped 2 bases and J dropped 7; count of bases not matched to a gene: 5. There are 14 residues in the CDR3. CDR1 SEHNR and CDR2 FQNEAQ come from the germline V gene (reference sequence). The CDR3 DNA reads as TGTGCCAGCAGCTTACCCCTAGCGGGAGAGGAGCAGTACTTC. Translating it yields CASSLPLAGEEQYF.

The chain carries TRBV7-2 and TRBJ1-4; the D is unclear. V gave up 6 bases and J gave up 2 bases, with 4 bases separating them. This CDR3 contains 12 residues. Germline V gene data show CDR1 as SGHTA and CDR2 as FQGNSA. The CDR3 sequence is CASSFTNEKLFF. CDR3 sequence (DNA): TGTGCCAGCAGTTTCACTAATGAAAAACTGTTTTTT.

The chain carries TRBV5-6 and TRBJ2-5; D may be TRBD1 (6 bases). The CDR3 sequence is 16 residues long. The V and J ends lost 0 bases and 4 bases respectively, with 16 bases between them. In germline, CDR1 is SGHDT, CDR2 YYEEEE. CDR3 region: CASSLASDGGLETQYF. CDR3 DNA sequence: TGTGCCAGCAGCTTGGCTTCGGATGGGGGCCTAGAGACCCAGTACTTC.

This clone was recorded only once. The chain carries TRBV7-3 and TRBJ2-7, with 9 bases matching TRBD1. This CDR3 has 15 residues. The germline V gene encodes CDR1 SGHTA and CDR2 FQGTGA. V lost 5 bases and J lost 2; bases outside the gene matches: 7. For the CDR3, the DNA is TGTGCCAGCAGCCAGACTGGACAGGGGCCCTACGAGCAGTACTTC. It specifies CASSQTGQGPYEQYF. Full variable domain (missing parts from reference TRBV7-3 and TRBJ2-7): GAGVSQTPSNKVTEKGKYVELRCDPISGHTALYWYRQSLGQGPEFLIYFQGTGAADDSGLPNDRFFAVRPEGSVSTLKIQRTERGDSAVYLCASSQTGQGPYEQYFGPGTRLTVT.

V and J are TRBV15 and TRBJ1-5, with D possibly TRBD1 on 5 matching bases. Germline V lookup: CDR1 LNHNV, CDR2 YYDKDF (reference sequence). The CDR3 runs to 14 residues. Trimming stripped 5 bases from V and 4 bases from J, with 12 bases between. The CDR3, as DNA: TGTGCCACCAGCGTCGGGGGGGGAAATCAGCCCCAGCATTTT. The encoded protein is CATSVGGGNQPQHF. The whole variable domain, filled in from reference TRBV15 and TRBJ1-5, reads DAMVIQNPRYQVTQFGKPVTLSCSQTLNHNVMYWYQQKSSQAPKLLFHYYDKDFNNEADTPDNFQSRRPNTSFCFLDIRSPGLGDTAMYLCATSVGGGNQPQHFGDGTRLSIL.

V gene TRBV28 combines with J gene TRBJ1-1; D is ambiguous. The V end lost 0 bases, the J end lost 2 bases, and 7 bases lay between the germline ends. CDR1 is MDHEN and CDR2 is SYDVKM in the germline V gene. This CDR3 spans 14 amino acids. For the CDR3, the DNA is TGTGCCAGCAGTTTATGGGTCGCAAACACTGAAGCTTTCTTT. It yields the protein CASSLWVANTEAFF.

The chain recombines TRBV2 with TRBJ1-2; 7 bases map to TRBD1. The CDR3 has 14 amino acids. The germline V gene encodes CDR1 SNHLY and CDR2 FYNNEI. J gave up 5 bases and V 8 bases, and 11 bases lay outside the gene matches. CDR3 region: CASDRDSLLYGYTF. CDR3 DNA sequence: TGTGCCAGCGATAGGGACAGCCTTTTATATGGCTACACCTTC.

The rearrangement uses TRBV6-1 and TRBJ1-2; tentative D call: TRBD1 (6 bases). In germline, CDR1 is MNHNS, CDR2 SASEGT. This CDR3 spans 15 amino acids. The V gene lost 2 bases and the J gene lost 3 bases, with 13 bases spanning the gap. Here the CDR3 reads CASSEPGAVDYGYTF. The CDR3 nucleotides are TGTGCCAGCAGTGAACCAGGGGCGGTTGACTATGGCTACACCTTC.

This chain links TRBV28 with TRBJ2-7; maybe TRBD1 (5 bases). V was trimmed by 1 base and J by 1 base, leaving 14 bases between them. The CDR3 spans 16 residues. Germline V gives CDR1 MDHEN, CDR2 SYDVKM. CDR3 protein: CASSLSFHRSSYEQYF. CDR3 nucleotides: TGTGCCAGCAGTTTATCGTTCCACAGGTCTTCCTACGAGCAGTACTTC.

Note on this clone: Other DNA sequences from this sample encode an identical CDR3 as well. This chain connects TRBV5-8 to TRBJ1-5; D unclear. The V end was cut by 0 bases, the J end by 6 bases, with 13 bases between. Per germline, CDR1 SGHTS and CDR2 YDEGEE. The CDR3 loop spans 15 amino acids. The CDR3 sequence: CASSLEGLEGQPQHF. Written as DNA, the CDR3 is TGTGCCAGCAGCTTGGAAGGGCTTGAGGGTCAGCCCCAGCATTTT.